The 16 T cell receptor beta chains presented below share a single source sample, sequenced in a study of shared clonotypes between healthy human individuals. Assay used: immunoSEQ multiplex PCR; TCRdb lists only in-frame clones, some missing. The sample has around 1.4 million clones; approximately 98.5% are singletons. Material: naive CD4+ T cells sorted from blood. Stated subset: CD45RA+ positively selected. These receptors all come from a man in his thirties or forties in good health.

This sequence joins TRBV5-1 and TRBJ2-3; 8 bases map to TRBD1. The germline CDR1 and CDR2 sequences are SGHRS and YFSETQ. The CDR3 spans 17 residues. The junction had 13 bases not matched to a gene; V was cut back by 4 bases and J by 3 bases. CDR3 coding DNA: TGCGCCAGCAGCCCGCTAGGCCAGGGGGCGAAGACAGATACGCAGTATTTT. Its translation: CASSPLGQGAKTDTQYF.

V gene TRBV30 combines with J gene TRBJ2-5; D is ambiguous. Per the germline V gene, CDR1 is GTSNPN and CDR2 is SVGIG (reference sequence). The CDR3 loop spans 10 amino acids. The V end lost 8 bases, the J end lost 4 bases, and 8 bases lay between the germline ends. The CDR3 sequence is CAIYTETQYF. As DNA, the CDR3 is TGTGCCATATACACAGAGACCCAGTACTTC. The complete variable domain, with remaining parts taken from reference TRBV30 and TRBJ2-5, reads SQTIHQWPATLVQPVGSPLSLECTVEGTSNPNLYWYRQAAGRGLQLLFYSVGIGQISSEVPQNLSASRPQDRQFILSSKKLLLSDSGFYLCAIYTETQYFGPGTRLLVL.

The chain is built from TRBV7-6 and TRBJ2-2; 7 bases agree with TRBD2. From germline, CDR1 is SGHVS and CDR2 FNYEAQ. The junction had 13 bases not matched to a gene; V was cut back by 0 bases and J by 6 bases. The CDR3 spans 18 residues. The CDR3, as DNA: TGTGCCAGCAGCTTAGCTCGACCACTAGCGCTCGCCCCCGGGGAGCTGTTTTTT. Translation: CASSLARPLALAPGELFF. Full variable domain (outside the CDR3, taken from reference TRBV7-6 and TRBJ2-2): GAGVSQSPRYKVTKRGQDVALRCDPISGHVSLYWYRQALGQGPEFLTYFNYEAQQDKSGLPNDRFSAERPEGSISTLTIQRTEQRDSAMYRCASSLARPLALAPGELFFGEGSRLTVL.

For this clone: The identical CDR3 is also encoded by other nucleotide sequences in the sample. The chain joins TRBV5-1 to TRBJ1-5; 8 positions agree with TRBD1. V shed 1 base, J shed 7 bases, and the junction held 1 base outside the gene matches. The germline V gene has CDR1 SGHRS and CDR2 YFSETQ. There are 13 residues in the CDR3. The CDR3 reads CASSLSGGQPQHF. In nucleotides, the CDR3 is TGCGCCAGCAGCTTGTCAGGGGGCCAGCCCCAGCATTTT.

The J gene is TRBJ2-7, the V gene TRBV4-3; 7 bases are shared with TRBD2. Germline lookup yields CDR1 LGHNA and CDR2 YSLEER. The CDR3 consists of 16 residues. The V gene end was trimmed by 0 bases and the J gene end by 3 bases; junction bases not matched to a gene: 8. CDR3 protein: CASSQDLRTSNYEQYF. Here the CDR3 DNA reads TGCGCCAGCAGCCAAGATTTACGGACTAGTAACTACGAGCAGTACTTC.

CDR3 DNA: TGTGCCACCTCCCCCAAGGCTAGTGAGCAGTTCTTC. Its translation: CATSPKASEQFF. V usage is TRBV15 and J usage is TRBJ2-1; D is undetermined. V lost 8 bases and J lost 9, with 14 bases in between. Germline assignment: CDR1 LNHNV and CDR2 YYDKDF (reference sequence). The CDR3 totals 12 residues.

The chain couples TRBV11-2 to TRBJ2-4, with 9 nucleotides matching TRBD2. CDR1 is SGHAT, CDR2 FQNNGV, per germline. There are 14 residues in the CDR3. V was pared by 4 bases and J by 6 bases, with 4 bases of the junction left unmatched. The CDR3 spells CASSSLAGLNIQYF. CDR3 sequence (DNA): TGTGCCAGCAGCTCCCTAGCGGGACTAAACATTCAGTACTTC.

The DNA for the CDR3 is TGCAGCGTTGGTGCTTCGGGGGGCGGAAGCTATGGCTACACCTTC. Translating gives CSVGASGGGSYGYTF. This chain joins TRBV29-1 and TRBJ1-2, with a weak D call TRBD1 (6 bases). The ends were cut back, 4 bases at V and 4 bases at J, with 19 bases in the middle. Germline loops: CDR1 SQVTM, CDR2 ANQGSEA. This CDR3 contains 15 residues.

V is TRBV27 and J is TRBJ2-7; 10 bases are a match to TRBD1. Looked up from germline, CDR1 is MNHEY and CDR2 is SMNVEV (reference sequence). The junction had 7 bases not matched to a gene; V was cut back by 5 bases and J by 3 bases. The CDR3 is made up of 15 amino acids. The CDR3 sequence is CASSRGTGAGYEQYF. The CDR3 DNA follows: TGTGCCAGCAGTAGGGGGACAGGGGCTGGCTACGAGCAGTACTTC.

This chain uses TRBV7-3 with TRBJ2-7, with D uncertain. Deletions cut 6 bases from V and 6 bases from J, with 6 bases between. Germline V gene data show CDR1 as SGHTA and CDR2 as FQGTGA. The CDR3 totals 10 residues. The CDR3 loop reads CASSSGEQYF. In nucleotides, the CDR3 is TGTGCCAGCAGTTCGGGCGAGCAGTACTTC.

The chain recombines TRBV9 with TRBJ1-1; no definite D call. This CDR3 is 16 amino acids long. Trimming took 2 bases from V and 1 from J, leaving 15 bases between them. Germline CDR1 is SGDLS and CDR2 is YYNGEE. CDR3 in DNA: TGTGCCAGCAGCGTTACCCATACAGTGGGGAACACTGAAGCTTTCTTT. Translation gives CASSVTHTVGNTEAFF.

This chain uses TRBV5-1 with TRBJ2-6; perhaps TRBD1 as D (5 bases). CDR3 length equals 17 residues. V was trimmed by 3 bases and J by 4 bases, leaving 17 bases between them. CDR1 and CDR2 (germline): SGHRS, YFSETQ. CDR3 loop: CASSWARVAVGANVLTF. As DNA, the CDR3 is TGCGCCAGCAGCTGGGCCAGGGTTGCTGTCGGGGCCAACGTCCTGACTTTC.

The chain links TRBV11-3 to TRBJ2-7, with D perhaps matching TRBD1 (5 bases). Trimming removed 2 bases at V and 3 bases at J, with 11 bases between. Germline V CDR1 and CDR2: SGHNT, YENEEA. The CDR3 length is 14 residues. The CDR3 bases are TGTGCCAGCAGCTTACCAGGGCCCGTCTACGAGCAGTACTTC. Translation: CASSLPGPVYEQYF.

With respect to this clone: The same CDR3 is also encoded by other DNA sequences in this sample. DNA for the CDR3: TGTGCCAGCAGTTACGCGAGCGGACCCTACGAGCAGTACTTC. Translation gives CASSYASGPYEQYF. The rearrangement links TRBV6-5 to TRBJ2-7; a possible D gene is TRBD2 (5 bases). With 2 bases removed from V and 2 bases from J, the gap between germline ends came to 10 bases. This CDR3 spans 14 amino acids. Germline-derived CDR1 and CDR2 are MNHEY and SVGAGI.

In DNA, the CDR3 is TGTGCCAGCAGTGGAGGGGTGTATGGCTACACCTTC. It translates to CASSGGVYGYTF. The chain has TRBV2 and TRBJ1-2; the D gene is possibly TRBD1 (5 bases). Germline V gives CDR1 SNHLY, CDR2 FYNNEI. V was shortened by 4 bases and J by 5 bases, with 8 bases between the two germline ends. This CDR3 region has 12 residues.

The V call is TRBV27, the J call TRBJ2-7, with D possibly TRBD2 on 6 matching bases. Trimming pared 0 bases from V and 2 bases from J, leaving 14 bases between. The CDR3 extends over 16 amino acids. CDR1 is MNHEY, CDR2 SMNVEV, per germline (reference sequence). The CDR3 here is CASSLSKIADTYEQYF. For the CDR3, the DNA is TGTGCCAGCAGTTTATCGAAAATAGCGGATACCTACGAGCAGTACTTC.